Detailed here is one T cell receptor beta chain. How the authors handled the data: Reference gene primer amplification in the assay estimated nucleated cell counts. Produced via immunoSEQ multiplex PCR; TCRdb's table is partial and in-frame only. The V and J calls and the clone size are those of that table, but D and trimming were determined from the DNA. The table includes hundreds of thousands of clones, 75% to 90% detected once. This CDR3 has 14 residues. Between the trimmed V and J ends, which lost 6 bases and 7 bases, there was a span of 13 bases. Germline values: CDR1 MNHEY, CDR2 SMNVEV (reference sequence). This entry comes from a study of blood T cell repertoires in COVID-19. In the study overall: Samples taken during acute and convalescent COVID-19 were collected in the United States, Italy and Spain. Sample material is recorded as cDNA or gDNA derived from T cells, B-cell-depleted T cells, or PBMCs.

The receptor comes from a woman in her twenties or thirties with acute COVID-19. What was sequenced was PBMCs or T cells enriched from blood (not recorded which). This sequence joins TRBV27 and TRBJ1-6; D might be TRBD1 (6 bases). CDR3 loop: CASRTGTRNSPLHF. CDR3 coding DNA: TGTGCCAGCAGGACCGGGACACGGAATTCACCCCTCCACTTT.